This entry lists 19 T cell receptor beta chains sequenced from one sample in a study of T cell responses to AZD1222 COVID-19 vaccine. The assay was immunoSEQ multiplex PCR, and TCRdb's table has in-frame clones only and misses some. The table includes some 120,000 clones, more than 70% detected once. Sequenced here: peripheral blood, sampled on day 0 of AZD1222 vaccination. The receptors derive from an adult in good health.

The chain combines TRBV27 with TRBJ1-2, with D maybe TRBD1 (5 bases). The V gene lost 0 bases and the J gene lost 5 bases, with 13 bases spanning the gap. CDR3 length: 15 amino acids. CDR1 is MNHEY, CDR2 SMNVEV, per germline (reference sequence). The CDR3 sequence: CASSLSGGFGYGYTF. DNA for the CDR3: TGTGCCAGCAGTTTATCGGGGGGGTTTGGATATGGCTACACCTTC.

The chain is built from TRBV24-1 and TRBJ2-1, with 13 bases identical to TRBD2. The germline gives CDR1 KGHDR, CDR2 SFDVKD. The length of the CDR3 is 17 residues. After removal of 5 bases from V and 0 bases from J, the junction contained 3 bases not matched to a gene. The CDR3: CATSGLAGGGSYNEQFF. The CDR3 nucleotides read TGTGCCACCAGTGGACTAGCGGGAGGAGGCTCCTACAATGAGCAGTTCTTC.

This sequence joins TRBV5-1 and TRBJ1-2; no clear D gene. The V gene lost 0 bases and the J gene lost 6 bases, with 12 bases spanning the gap. The CDR3 has 14 amino acids. Germline values: CDR1 SGHRS, CDR2 YFSETQ. The CDR3 DNA follows: TGCGCCAGCAGCTTGGAAGGAAGAGGCAATGGCTACACCTTC. It encodes CASSLEGRGNGYTF.

This rearrangement joins TRBV6-1 to TRBJ2-7; no reliable D call. This CDR3 is 16 amino acids long. The V end lost 2 bases, the J end lost 3 bases, and 17 bases lay between the germline ends. CDR1 MNHNS and CDR2 SASEGT come from the germline V gene. The CDR3 region is CASSEMRLDPRYEQYF. CDR3 DNA: TGTGCCAGCAGTGAAATGCGGTTGGACCCACGCTACGAGCAGTACTTC.

The chain couples TRBV5-1 to TRBJ2-1, with TRBD2 matching 11 bases. The CDR3 has 14 amino acids. Trimming cost V 4 bases and J 7 bases; bases outside gene matches: 4. Germline V gene data show CDR1 as SGHRS and CDR2 as YFSETQ. CDR3 bases: TGCGCCAGCAGCCCACTAGCGGGGGCGAATGAGCAGTTCTTC. Protein sequence: CASSPLAGANEQFF. Combining the CDR3 with reference TRBV5-1 and TRBJ2-1 gives the whole variable domain KAGVTQTPRYLIKTRGQQVTLSCSPISGHRSVSWYQQTPGQGLQFLFEYFSETQRNKGNFPGRFSGRQFSNSRSEMNVSTLELGDSALYLCASSPLAGANEQFFGPGTRLTVL.

The rearrangement joins TRBV7-3 to TRBJ2-3, with no clear D. This CDR3 contains 14 residues. V lost 5 bases to trimming and J lost 0 bases, with 9 bases between them. CDR1 is SGHTA, CDR2 FQGTGA, per germline. CDR3 nucleotides: TGTGCCAGCAGCGTTAGTACTAGCACAGATACGCAGTATTTT. This codes for CASSVSTSTDTQYF. Together with reference TRBV7-3 and TRBJ2-3, the CDR3 gives the full variable domain: GAGVSQTPSNKVTEKGKYVELRCDPISGHTALYWYRQSLGQGPEFLIYFQGTGAADDSGLPNDRFFAVRPEGSVSTLKIQRTERGDSAVYLCASSVSTSTDTQYFGPGTRLTVL.

The chain has TRBV28 and TRBJ2-1; D might be TRBD1 or TRBD2, each matching 6 bases. Trimming removed 6 bases at V and 5 bases at J, with 17 bases between. The CDR3 runs 15 residues. Germline lookup yields CDR1 MDHEN and CDR2 SYDVKM. In nucleotides, the CDR3 is TGTGCCAGCAGCCTTCGAGGGGGGTTCCACAATGAGCAGTTCTTC. Amino acid sequence: CASSLRGGFHNEQFF. Combining the CDR3 with reference TRBV28 and TRBJ2-1 gives the whole variable domain DVKVTQSSRYLVKRTGEKVFLECVQDMDHENMFWYRQDPGLGLRLIYFSYDVKMKEKGDIPEGYSVSREKKERFSLILESASTNQTSMYLCASSLRGGFHNEQFFGPGTRLTVL.

Comment on this clone: Other nucleotide sequences in the sample specify the same CDR3. This rearrangement joins TRBV7-3 to TRBJ2-7; TRBD1 matches 10 bases. Unmatched junction bases numbered 2, after V lost 4 bases and J lost 5 bases. The CDR3 runs to 13 residues. Germline CDR1 reads SGHTA; CDR2 reads FQGTGA. In nucleotides, the CDR3 is TGTGCCAGCAGCTCGGGACAGGGGAACGAGCAGTACTTC. Protein product: CASSSGQGNEQYF.

V and J are TRBV24-1 and TRBJ2-2; the D is unclear. This CDR3 has 13 amino acids. Germline CDR1 and CDR2: KGHDR and SFDVKD. V lost 3 bases and J lost 2, with 3 bases in between. The CDR3 loop reads CATSDTNTGELFF. The CDR3 DNA sequence: TGTGCCACCAGTGATACTAACACCGGGGAGCTGTTTTTT.

CDR3 nucleotide sequence: TGTGCCAGCAGCTTACGGGCTGCGAGGACTTCTGGAAACACCATATATTTT. Protein product: CASSLRAARTSGNTIYF. This chain joins TRBV7-2 and TRBJ1-3, with unresolved D. Per germline, CDR1 SGHTA and CDR2 FQGNSA. The CDR3 runs 17 residues. Trimming cost V 2 bases and J 1 base, with 15 bases left between them.

The V call is TRBV19, the J call TRBJ1-2; D may be TRBD1 (6 bases). CDR3 length: 16 amino acids. Between the trimmed V and J ends, which lost 3 bases and 0 bases, there was a span of 14 bases. Germline values: CDR1 LNHDA, CDR2 SQIVND (reference sequence). CDR3 in DNA: TGTGCCAGTAGTATTTATTCCGGACAGTCTAACTATGGCTACACCTTC. Amino acids: CASSIYSGQSNYGYTF.

The CDR3 spells CASSYSVGGGGYTF. CDR3 nucleotide sequence: TGTGCCAGCAGTTACTCGGTGGGGGGCGGTGGCTACACCTTC. This chain connects TRBV6-5 to TRBJ1-2; a possible D gene is TRBD1 (6 bases). Between the trimmed V and J ends, which lost 0 bases and 7 bases, there was a span of 12 bases. Germline CDR1 is MNHEY and CDR2 is SVGAGI. This CDR3 contains 14 residues.

J is TRBJ1-6 and V is TRBV19; the D gene is possibly TRBD1 (6 bases). Trimming stripped 9 bases from V and 0 bases from J, with 12 bases between. CDR3 length equals 15 residues. Germline CDR1 is LNHDA and CDR2 is SQIVND (reference sequence). CDR3 coding DNA: TGTGCCAGCGCGGGGGCGAGCTCCTATAATTCACCCCTCCACTTT. This sequence encodes CASAGASSYNSPLHF.

The chain joins TRBV19 to TRBJ2-5; tentative D call: TRBD1 (5 bases). Between the trimmed V and J ends, which lost 1 base and 5 bases, there was a span of 8 bases. The CDR3 has 13 residues. Germline CDR1 reads LNHDA; CDR2 reads SQIVND (reference sequence). The CDR3 DNA is TGTGCCAGTAGTATAGTTCCAGGGGAGACCCAGTACTTC. Its translation: CASSIVPGETQYF.

The rearrangement links TRBV27 to TRBJ1-1, with D uncertain. The CDR3 spans 14 residues. V shed 2 bases and J shed 4 bases, with 11 bases lying between them. Germline CDR1 is MNHEY and CDR2 is SMNVEV (reference sequence). CDR3 nucleotide sequence: TGTGCCAGCAGTTTAACAGCTACGACCACTGAAGCTTTCTTT. It encodes CASSLTATTTEAFF.

This clone was found a few times. The CDR3 sequence: CASSPSDGRSSYEQYF. CDR3 sequence (DNA): TGTGCCAGCAGCCCGTCGGACGGCCGGAGCTCCTACGAGCAGTACTTC. V is TRBV7-2 and J is TRBJ2-7; no definite D call. V gave up 5 bases and J gave up 0 bases, with 17 bases separating them. The CDR3 covers 16 residues. The V gene's germline CDR1 is SGHTA and CDR2 FQGNSA.

The chain has TRBV2 and TRBJ2-5, with D possibly matching TRBD2 (5 bases). Germline V gene sequence: CDR1 SNHLY, CDR2 FYNNEI. V lost 4 bases and J 5 bases, leaving 20 bases between the germline ends. This CDR3 region has 16 residues. CDR3 protein: CASSARWERRRETQYF. The CDR3 DNA sequence: TGTGCCAGCAGTGCCCGGTGGGAGCGGAGGCGGGAGACCCAGTACTTC. The full variable domain, with the rest looked up from reference TRBV2 and TRBJ2-5, is EPEVTQTPSHQVTQMGQEVILRCVPISNHLYFYWYRQILGQKVEFLVSFYNNEISEKSEIFDDQFSVERPDGSNFTLKIRSTKLEDSAMYFCASSARWERRRETQYFGPGTRLLVL.

In this sample, this clone turned up a few times. The chain has TRBV2 and TRBJ1-2, with a tentative D call TRBD1 (6 bases). V lost 7 bases, J lost 1 base, and 13 bases lay in between. CDR1 SNHLY and CDR2 FYNNEI come from the germline V gene. This CDR3 region has 14 residues. The CDR3 sequence is CASKQGQINYGYTF. CDR3 DNA: TGTGCCAGCAAGCAAGGACAGATTAACTATGGCTACACCTTC.

The rearrangement joins TRBV7-3 to TRBJ1-6, with D possibly being TRBD1 (6 bases). Between the trimmed V and J ends, which lost 5 bases and 8 bases, there was a span of 19 bases. CDR1 is SGHTA, CDR2 FQGTGA, per germline. This CDR3 spans 16 amino acids. For the CDR3, the DNA is TGTGCCAGCAGCCTGAATCGGGACATGACACATTCACCCCTCCACTTT. Its protein is CASSLNRDMTHSPLHF.